The clone carrying this TCR beta chain was observed at least ten times. Its specificity is not known. There are 14 residues in the CDR3. V was pared by 0 bases and J by 5 bases, with 10 bases between. Germline assignment: CDR1 ENHRY and CDR2 SYGVKD. This specimen comes from a study of T cells after yellow fever vaccination. Across the study: When fractions had low cell numbers, they were prepared with SMART-Seq v4 Ultra Low Input. Regarding the study as a whole: Clones from primary vaccination mostly reappeared after the booster (around 96% CD4, less than 90% CD8).

Conversion of TCR transcripts into cDNA relied on 5'RACE template switching, which added a universal primer site and UMIs. MiXCR, run by TCRdb on the 5' RACE reads, gives a single entry per CDR3 protein. The data hold hundreds of thousands of distinct CDR3 sequences, with about 12% observed a single time. Sequencing was performed on PBMCs, taken on the day of the yellow fever booster vaccination. This TCR was sampled from a man aged 30 to 39 who received the YFV17D yellow fever vaccine. This chain connects TRBV10-3 to TRBJ2-5, with D perhaps assigned TRBD1 or TRBD2 (6 bases each). The CDR3 region has the DNA TGTGCCATCAGTGAGTCGAGGGGGGCCGAGACCCAGTACTTC. Protein: CAISESRGAETQYF.